This is a list of T cell receptor beta chains from one sample in a study of blood T cell repertoires in COVID-19. The table came from immunoSEQ multiplex PCR; TCRdb's copy has only in-frame clones and leaves some out. The profile shows a few hundred thousand clones, approximately 77% of them singletons. Sequenced input: peripheral blood. The receptor source for this set is a human donor with acute or convalescent COVID-19. The donor label of this sample is uncertain. Both conserved end residues are part of each CDR3. D genes are given only for firm matches.

d_gene	v_gene	j_gene	CDR3nt	CDR3aa
TRBD1	TRBV5-4	TRBJ1-1	TGTGCCAGCAGTCGGGACAGGCTGAACACTGAAGCTTTCTTT	CASSRDRLNTEAFF
TRBD1	TRBV28	TRBJ1-2	TGTGCCAGTTTCACTTGGACAGGGAAAGGCACCTTC	CASFTWTGKGTF
NA	TRBV10-1	TRBJ1-2	TGCGCCAGCAGTAAAGACAGAATCTATGGCTACACCTTC	CASSKDRIYGYTF
TRBD1	TRBV19	TRBJ2-1	TGTGCCAGTAGTATAGGGAGGACAGGGCCCGATGAGCAGTTCTTC	CASSIGRTGPDEQFF
NA	TRBV12-5	TRBJ1-2	TGTGCTAGTGGTTTGGGAGGATTCTATGGCTACACCTTC	CASGLGGFYGYTF
TRBD1	TRBV30	TRBJ1-4	TGTGCCTGGAGTGTTTTCGACAGGGGGGTAAAACTGTTTTTT	CAWSVFDRGVKLFF
NA	TRBV11-3	TRBJ2-3	TGTGCCAGCAGTTCCAGGGTGACAGATACGCAGTATTTT	CASSSRVTDTQYF
NA	TRBV2	TRBJ1-2	TGTGCCAGCAGTGAACAGGCCTCTAACTATGGCTACACCTTC	CASSEQASNYGYTF
NA	TRBV6-6	TRBJ1-1	TGTGCCAGCAGTTACGGGGGGACCATGAACACTGAAGCTTTCTTT	CASSYGGTMNTEAFF
NA	TRBV15	TRBJ1-5	TGTGCCACCAGCAGCGGGGGGTTCAATCAGCCCCAGCATTTT	CATSSGGFNQPQHF
TRBD1	TRBV30	TRBJ1-5	TGTGCCTGGAGGATGGGACAGGGGCCTAATCAGCCCCAGCATTTT	CAWRMGQGPNQPQHF
NA	TRBV6-1	TRBJ1-5	TGTGCCAGCAGTGAGATGAACCCTGACAGATCCCAGCATTTT	CASSEMNPDRSQHF
TRBD1	TRBV2	TRBJ1-2	TGTGCCAGCAGCCGACAGGGGCCCCGGTTGGGGTCTGGCTACACCTTC	CASSRQGPRLGSGYTF